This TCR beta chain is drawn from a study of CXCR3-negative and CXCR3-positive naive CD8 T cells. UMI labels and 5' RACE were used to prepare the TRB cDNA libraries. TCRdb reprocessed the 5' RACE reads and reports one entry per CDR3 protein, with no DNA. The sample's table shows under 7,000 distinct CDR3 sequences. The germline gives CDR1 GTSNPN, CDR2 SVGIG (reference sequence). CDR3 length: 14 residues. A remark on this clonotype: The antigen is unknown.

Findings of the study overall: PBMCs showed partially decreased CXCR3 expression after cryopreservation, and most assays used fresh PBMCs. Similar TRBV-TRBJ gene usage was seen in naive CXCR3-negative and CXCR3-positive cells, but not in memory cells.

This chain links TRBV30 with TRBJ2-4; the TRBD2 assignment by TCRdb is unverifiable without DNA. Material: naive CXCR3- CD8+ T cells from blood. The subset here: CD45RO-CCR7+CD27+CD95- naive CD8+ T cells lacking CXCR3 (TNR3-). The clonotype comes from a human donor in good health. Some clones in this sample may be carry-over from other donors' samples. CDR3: CAWSVREGKNIQYF.